Listed below are T cell receptor beta chains from one sample, sequenced in a study of immune cell composition in non-small cell lung cancer. This table comes from immunoSEQ multiplex PCR, and its TCRdb copy is limited to in-frame clones, with some not included. Of 15,000 to 20,000 clones in the sample, 70% to 80% were seen once. The same sample was also used in a study of CD4 T cells in lung cancer.

The sample taken for sequencing was non-adjacent lung tissue. The receptor source for this set is a human donor with non-small cell lung cancer. Both conserved end residues are part of each CDR3. Each record gives: clone size, D gene, V gene, J gene, CDR3 protein, CDR3 DNA. A D gene is named only where the DNA matches it firmly. Clone sizes are given selectively: once, few, many, or a class where the clone is expanded.

.	.	TRBV5-1	TRBJ2-2	CASSADSQNTGELFF	TGCGCCAGCAGCGCGGACTCTCAAAACACCGGGGAGCTGTTTTTT
once	.	TRBV7-2	TRBJ2-1	CASSLFSNEQFF	TGTGCCAGCAGCTTATTTAGCAATGAGCAGTTCTTC
.	.	TRBV12-5	TRBJ1-2	CASGLAGARGYTF	TGTGCTAGTGGTTTGGCCGGGGCGAGGGGCTACACCTTC
.	.	TRBV28	TRBJ1-2	CASSTSQLANYGYTF	TGTGCCAGCAGTACCTCACAACTAGCTAACTATGGCTACACCTTC
.	.	TRBV5-1	TRBJ2-3	CASSLSGGLAQYF	TGCGCCAGCAGCTTGTCTGGCGGGCTGGCGCAGTATTTT
.	.	TRBV10-3	TRBJ1-5	CAISGGGNNQPQHF	TGTGCCATCAGTGGGGGTGGGAACAATCAGCCCCAGCATTTT
.	.	TRBV10-3	TRBJ1-4	CAITPDFQGRKLFF	TGTGCCATCACCCCGGACTTCCAGGGGCGAAAACTGTTTTTT
.	.	TRBV2	TRBJ1-2	CASSEDATVYGYTF	TGTGCCAGCAGTGAGGACGCGACAGTCTATGGCTACACCTTC
.	.	TRBV5-1	TRBJ2-1	CASSTTGLGNEQFF	TGCGCCAGCAGCACTACAGGGTTGGGGAATGAGCAGTTCTTC
medium-sized	TRBD1	TRBV7-7	TRBJ2-1	CASSLAGTVGLNEQFF	TGTGCCAGCAGCTTAGCGGGGACAGTAGGCCTCAATGAGCAGTTCTTC
few	.	TRBV2	TRBJ1-1	CASTPQRANTEAFF	TGTGCCAGTACCCCCCAGAGGGCGAACACTGAAGCTTTCTTT
.	.	TRBV5-1	TRBJ1-1	CASSLEMGAQARAFF	TGCGCCAGCAGCTTGGAGATGGGGGCACAAGCCCGGGCTTTCTTT
large	.	TRBV30	TRBJ2-3	CAWSVNADTQYF	TGTGCCTGGAGTGTAAATGCAGATACGCAGTATTTT
.	.	TRBV11-2	TRBJ2-1	CASSQQRVLYNEQFF	TGTGCCAGCAGCCAGCAGAGGGTTTTGTACAATGAGCAGTTCTTC
.	TRBD1	TRBV28	TRBJ1-3	CASSSGGPGNTIYF	TGTGCCAGCAGTTCAGGGGGCCCTGGAAACACCATATATTTT